This TCR beta chain emerged from a study of T-cell memory formation after mild COVID-19. TCRdb reprocessed the 5' RACE reads with MiXCR, giving one entry per CDR3 protein. The sample carries about 340,000 distinct CDR3 sequences, more than 15% recorded once. The germline CDR1 and CDR2 sequences are MDHEN and SYDVKM. Unmatched junction bases numbered 11, after V lost 8 bases and J lost 2 bases. CDR3 length: 16 amino acids. The sequencing input was PBMCs or a T cell subset sorted from them (not recorded which). The V and J genes are TRBV28 and TRBJ2-3, with TRBD1 matching over 9 bases. The clonotype originates from a man younger than 35 who had mild COVID-19 (a few samples of this study predate the infection). Cell type and time point are not known. The CDR3 coding sequence is TGTGCCAGCGGCGTACCGGGACAGGGAGCCACAGATACGCAGTATTTT. This translates into CASGVPGQGATDTQYF.